This entry lists 27 T cell receptor beta chains sequenced from one sample in a study of cytomegalovirus exposure and HLA in healthy donors. 60 Vbeta and 13 Jbeta primers were used in PCR. Data came from immunoSEQ multiplex PCR; TCRdb stores just in-frame clones and leaves some out. The sample shows about 93,000 clones, 55% to 70% of them seen only once. Material: PBMCs. These receptors originate from a boy aged 5-17 years in good health and CMV-seropositive.

This clone was counted only a few times. This chain links TRBV6-4 with TRBJ2-3; a weak D match, TRBD1 (6 bases). This CDR3 contains 15 residues. Germline CDR1 is MRHNA and CDR2 is SNTAGT. Trimming stripped 6 bases from V and 2 bases from J, with 15 bases between. In DNA form, the CDR3 reads TGTGCCAGCAGAATAAACAGGGAGTCCACAGATACGCAGTATTTT. Residues: CASRINRESTDTQYF.

The chain combines TRBV11-2 with TRBJ1-4; 7 positions match TRBD1. Germline V lookup: CDR1 SGHAT, CDR2 FQNNGV. The V gene end was trimmed by 1 base and the J gene end by 3 bases; junction bases not matched to a gene: 5. CDR3 length: 16 residues. CDR3 residues: CASSLGGGTANEKLFF. DNA of the CDR3: TGTGCCAGCAGCTTAGGGGGCGGGACAGCTAATGAAAAACTGTTTTTT.

The chain combines TRBV2 with TRBJ2-1; 10 positions agree with TRBD2. This CDR3 is 13 amino acids long. Germline V CDR1 and CDR2: SNHLY, FYNNEI. The V segment lost 4 bases and the J segment 6 bases; nucleotides outside the gene matches: 0. The CDR3 here is CASSASGGNEQFF. DNA for the CDR3: TGTGCCAGCAGTGCTAGCGGGGGCAATGAGCAGTTCTTC.

This rearrangement joins TRBV7-2 to TRBJ1-2, with 7 bases that match TRBD1. CDR3 size: 13 residues. The germline V gene encodes CDR1 SGHTA and CDR2 FQGNSA. The V and J ends lost 7 bases and 7 bases, in that order; junction bases with no gene match: 9. CDR3 protein: CASTITGDGGYTF. In DNA form, the CDR3 reads TGTGCCAGCACCATCACAGGGGATGGTGGCTACACCTTC.

The rearrangement uses TRBV6-6 and TRBJ2-3, with 9 bases aligning to TRBD1. From germline, CDR1 is MNHNY and CDR2 SVGAGI (reference sequence). Trimming took 5 bases from V and 5 from J; bases not matched to a gene: 8. The CDR3 extends over 15 amino acids. The CDR3 spells CASSGRDREQDTQYF. DNA for the CDR3: TGTGCCAGCAGTGGCCGGGACAGGGAGCAAGATACGCAGTATTTT.

The count of this clone is one. This sequence joins TRBV30 and TRBJ2-2, with D possibly being TRBD2 (5 bases). Germline CDR1 and CDR2: GTSNPN and SVGIG (reference sequence). V was pared by 4 bases and J by 8 bases, with 17 bases between. This CDR3 comprises 14 residues. CDR3 residues: CAWKGGFTGGELFF. The CDR3 coding sequence is TGTGCCTGGAAAGGTGGCTTCACGGGGGGGGAGCTGTTTTTT.

Worth noting for this clone: Sequence at one end of the junction differs from germline and may be a read error. The chain employs TRBV2 and TRBJ2-5; 12 bases are a match to TRBD2. The CDR3 covers 13 residues. In germline, CDR1 is SNHLY, CDR2 FYNNEI. The CDR3 protein is CASSPFGLAGLNF. DNA of the CDR3: TGTGCCAGCAGCCCTTTCGGACTAGCGGGGCTGAACTTC.

The gene calls are TRBV15 and TRBJ2-1, with 8 bases that match TRBD2. The germline gives CDR1 LNHNV, CDR2 YYDKDF (reference sequence). CDR3 length equals 17 residues. V shed 5 bases and J 0 bases; nucleotides not matched to a gene: 9. Here the CDR3 DNA reads TGTGCCACCAGCCCCCGGGGGGGGCTGACCTCCTACAATGAGCAGTTCTTC. Its translation: CATSPRGGLTSYNEQFF.

The chain employs TRBV6-1 and TRBJ2-7, with D possibly TRBD1 on 6 matching bases. Germline loops: CDR1 MNHNS, CDR2 SASEGT. Trimming took off 8 bases at V and 6 bases at J, with 20 bases between the two ends. CDR3 length: 14 residues. The CDR3 loop is CASGPGQRTLEQYF. The CDR3 coding sequence is TGTGCCAGCGGCCCCGGACAGCGGACTCTCGAGCAGTACTTC.

The gene calls are TRBV19 and TRBJ2-6; maybe TRBD2 (5 bases). Germline V gives CDR1 LNHDA, CDR2 SQIVND (reference sequence). V dropped 7 bases and J dropped 4 bases, with 20 bases sitting between them. The CDR3 is made up of 17 amino acids. The CDR3 bases are TGTGCCAGTACCGACCGGGGTGGCGGAAGCGGGGCCAACGTCCTGACTTTC. Its translation: CASTDRGGGSGANVLTF.

CDR3 region: CASSLTGLNTEAFF. The CDR3 DNA sequence: TGTGCCAGCAGCTTAACGGGGCTGAACACTGAAGCTTTCTTT. The chain is built from TRBV7-3 and TRBJ1-1, with D possibly TRBD1 on 5 matching bases. Germline CDR1 is SGHTA and CDR2 is FQGTGA. The V end was cut by 0 bases, the J end by 0 bases, with 5 bases between. The CDR3 contains 14 residues.

The chain combines TRBV29-1 with TRBJ2-5; D remains unclear. Gene TRBJ2-7 matches the end of the DNA better, so the J call may be wrong. Germline assignment: CDR1 SQVTM and CDR2 ANQGSEA. The CDR3 length is 12 residues. CDR3 in DNA: TGCAGCGTTGAGGGCAGGTCCTACGAGCAGTACTTC. Translated: CSVEGRSYEQYF.

The chain combines TRBV5-4 with TRBJ1-2, with 7 bases that match TRBD1. CDR1 SGHNT and CDR2 YYREEE come from the germline V gene (reference sequence). The CDR3 is 15 amino acids. Trimming cost V 1 base and J 4 bases; bases outside gene matches: 7. The CDR3 reads CASSLRTGPLYGYTF. The CDR3 bases are TGTGCCAGCAGCTTGAGGACAGGCCCGCTCTATGGCTACACCTTC.

This chain links TRBV5-4 with TRBJ2-3, with a weak D call TRBD1 (6 bases). CDR1 and CDR2 from the germline V gene are SGHNT and YYREEE (reference sequence). The CDR3 loop spans 12 amino acids. Trimming removed 4 bases from V and 14 bases from J, with 17 bases in between. Written as DNA, the CDR3 is TGTGCCAGCAGCCTAGGGACAACTGGGGTGTATTTT. Protein product: CASSLGTTGVYF.

The gene calls are TRBV19 and TRBJ1-1; the match to TRBD1 covers 8 bases. Trimming at V came to 5 bases and at J to 2 bases, leaving 4 bases not matched to a gene. Looked up from germline, CDR1 is LNHDA and CDR2 is SQIVND (reference sequence). The CDR3 spans 14 residues. For the CDR3, the DNA is TGTGCCAGTAGTGTGGGACAGGTCAACACTGAAGCTTTCTTT. This codes for CASSVGQVNTEAFF.

V usage is TRBV5-1 and J usage is TRBJ2-3; 14 bases are shared with TRBD2. The junction had 13 bases not matched to a gene; V was cut back by 3 bases and J by 4 bases. This CDR3 has 19 residues. CDR1 SGHRS and CDR2 YFSETQ come from the germline V gene. DNA for the CDR3: TGCGCCAGCAGCTATGGACTAGCGGGGGGTTCCCCGGGAGCAGATACGCAGTATTTT. Encoded protein: CASSYGLAGGSPGADTQYF.

The CDR3 region has the DNA TGTGCCAGCAGCGTTCACGGACAGGAATCCTACGAGCAGTACTTC. It specifies CASSVHGQESYEQYF. The chain joins TRBV9 to TRBJ2-7; TRBD1 matches at 7 bases. This CDR3 has 15 amino acids. Germline V gene sequence: CDR1 SGDLS, CDR2 YYNGEE. Trimming at V came to 2 bases and at J to 1 base, leaving 6 bases not matched to a gene.

This sequence joins TRBV9 and TRBJ1-2; 7 bases are shared with TRBD1. Germline-derived CDR1 and CDR2 are SGDLS and YYNGEE. The CDR3 spans 16 residues. V lost 3 bases, J lost 1 base, and 9 bases stayed unmatched. Here the CDR3 reads CASSDMTGINNYGYTF. CDR3 DNA: TGTGCCAGCAGCGACATGACAGGGATTAATAACTATGGCTACACCTTC. Together with reference TRBV9 and TRBJ1-2, the CDR3 gives the full variable domain: DSGVTQTPKHLITATGQRVTLRCSPRSGDLSVYWYQQSLDQGLQFLIQYYNGEERAKGNILERFSAQQFPDLHSELNLSSLELGDSALYFCASSDMTGINNYGYTFGSGTRLTVV.

This chain joins TRBV13 and TRBJ1-1, with D uncertain. CDR1 and CDR2 (germline): PRHDT, FYEKMQ (reference sequence). V was cut by 5 bases and J by 6 bases, with 10 bases left in between. The CDR3 contains 12 residues. The CDR3 sequence: CASSQTTSEAFF. CDR3 bases: TGTGCCAGCAGCCAGACAACCTCTGAAGCTTTCTTT.

The genes are TRBV5-6 and TRBJ2-5; perhaps TRBD2 as D (7 bases). The CDR3 is made up of 17 amino acids. V lost 4 bases to trimming and J lost 4 bases, with 23 bases between them. The germline V gene encodes CDR1 SGHDT and CDR2 YYEEEE. CDR3 coding DNA: TGTGCCAGCAGCCCCCGCTGGGGGGGCTTTGGTGGAGAGACCCAGTACTTC. Encoded protein: CASSPRWGGFGGETQYF.

The chain employs TRBV29-1 and TRBJ2-7, with 10 bases aligning to TRBD1. CDR3 length: 15 residues. J gave up 1 base and V 5 bases, and 8 bases lay outside the gene matches. Germline CDR1 and CDR2: SQVTM and ANQGSEA. CDR3 loop: CSVQKDRGGSYEQYF. CDR3 sequence (DNA): TGCAGCGTTCAAAAGGACAGGGGGGGATCCTACGAGCAGTACTTC.

The V and J genes are TRBV4-3 and TRBJ2-3; the D gene is possibly TRBD1 (5 bases). The CDR3 extends over 15 amino acids. V gave up 1 base and J gave up 1 base, with 9 bases separating them. CDR1 LGHNA and CDR2 YSLEER come from the germline V gene. CDR3 bases: TGCGCCAGCAGCCAAGGGAAAGGGGGCACAGATACGCAGTATTTT. Translation gives CASSQGKGGTDTQYF.

The chain couples TRBV10-3 to TRBJ1-5, with D uncertain. The CDR3 covers 16 residues. Germline lookup yields CDR1 ENHRY and CDR2 SYGVKD. The V end lost 0 bases, the J end lost 1 base, and 10 bases lay between the germline ends. CDR3: CAISESEPRSNQPQHF. CDR3 bases: TGTGCCATCAGTGAGTCGGAACCTAGGAGCAATCAGCCCCAGCATTTT.

Relative to its sample, this clone is medium-sized. This chain uses TRBV5-1 with TRBJ2-1; 10 nucleotides agree with TRBD2. The length of the CDR3 is 15 residues. V was clipped by 1 base and J by 9 bases; unmatched bases: 7. Germline V CDR1 and CDR2: SGHRS, YFSETQ. This CDR3 reads CASSLNLAGAGEQFF. In nucleotides, the CDR3 is TGCGCCAGCAGCTTGAACCTAGCGGGGGCAGGTGAGCAGTTCTTC. The full variable domain, in which reference TRBV5-1 and TRBJ2-1 provide the parts outside the CDR3, is KAGVTQTPRYLIKTRGQQVTLSCSPISGHRSVSWYQQTPGQGLQFLFEYFSETQRNKGNFPGRFSGRQFSNSRSEMNVSTLELGDSALYLCASSLNLAGAGEQFFGPGTRLTVL.

This chain joins TRBV5-1 and TRBJ2-2; TRBD2 matches at 14 bases. V lost 3 bases, J lost 3 bases, and 1 base stayed unmatched. Germline CDR1 SGHRS, CDR2 YFSETQ. This CDR3 has 16 residues. The CDR3 DNA sequence: TGCGCCAGCAGCTGGGGACTAGCGGGAGACACCGGGGAGCTGTTTTTT. Translation gives CASSWGLAGDTGELFF. Supplemented by reference TRBV5-1 and TRBJ2-2, the full variable domain reads KAGVTQTPRYLIKTRGQQVTLSCSPISGHRSVSWYQQTPGQGLQFLFEYFSETQRNKGNFPGRFSGRQFSNSRSEMNVSTLELGDSALYLCASSWGLAGDTGELFFGEGSRLTVL.

The chain couples TRBV6-5 to TRBJ2-3, with D possibly being TRBD2 (5 bases). Germline lookup yields CDR1 MNHEY and CDR2 SVGAGI. The CDR3 covers 15 residues. V was trimmed by 7 bases and J by 3 bases, leaving 17 bases between them. The CDR3 sequence: CASMRSGSKTDTQYF. DNA of the CDR3: TGTGCCAGCATGCGGTCGGGATCCAAAACAGATACGCAGTATTTT.

About this clone itself: At the DNA level, this CDR3 is encoded by other sequences in the same sample as well. The chain links TRBV6-5 to TRBJ1-5; D gene unclear. Germline V lookup: CDR1 MNHEY, CDR2 SVGAGI. The CDR3 has 15 residues. Trimming left V 1 base short and J 7 bases short, with 14 bases between. This CDR3 is CASSYLGPPNQPQHF. CDR3 coding DNA: TGTGCCAGCAGTTACTTGGGCCCCCCCAACCAGCCCCAGCATTTT.